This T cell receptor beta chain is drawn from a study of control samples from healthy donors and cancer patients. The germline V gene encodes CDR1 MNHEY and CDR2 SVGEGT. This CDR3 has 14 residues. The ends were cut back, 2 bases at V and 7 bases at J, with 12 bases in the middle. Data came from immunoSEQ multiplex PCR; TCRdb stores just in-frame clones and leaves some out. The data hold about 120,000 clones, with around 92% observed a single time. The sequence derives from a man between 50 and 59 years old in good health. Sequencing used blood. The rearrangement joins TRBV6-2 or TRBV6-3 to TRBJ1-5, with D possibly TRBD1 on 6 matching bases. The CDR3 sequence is CASSYGQGKQPQHF. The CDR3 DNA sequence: TGTGCCAGCAGTTACGGGCAGGGGAAGCAGCCCCAGCATTTT.